This passage covers 23 T cell receptor beta chains from one sample sequenced in a study of control samples from healthy donors and cancer patients. Method: immunoSEQ multiplex PCR; TCRdb's copy keeps in-frame clones and lacks some. Among about 150,000 clones listed, 88% were seen once. The sample was blood. The receptors here all came from a man between 18 and 35 years old in good health.

CDR3 in amino acids: CASSLRDSPGKLFF. The CDR3 DNA reads as TGTGCCAGCAGCCTCCGGGACTCCCCAGGAAAACTGTTTTTT. The V call is TRBV28, the J call TRBJ1-4, with a weak D call TRBD1 (5 bases). Germline V gene data show CDR1 as MDHEN and CDR2 as SYDVKM. Trimming left V 6 bases short and J 10 bases short, with 18 bases between. This CDR3 has 14 residues.

The chain carries TRBV5-4 and TRBJ1-2; a possible D gene is TRBD1 (6 bases). V dropped 0 bases and J dropped 8 bases, with 14 bases sitting between them. The CDR3 extends over 14 amino acids. Germline V CDR1 and CDR2: SGHNT, YYREEE (reference sequence). The CDR3 region is CASSLAWGAGGYTF. The CDR3 bases are TGTGCCAGCAGCTTGGCCTGGGGGGCTGGGGGCTACACCTTC.

The chain carries TRBV6-5 and TRBJ2-4; TRBD1 is a possible D gene (6 bases). Germline V gives CDR1 MNHEY, CDR2 SVGAGI. The CDR3 extends over 14 amino acids. The V and J ends lost 6 bases and 8 bases respectively, with 17 bases between them. The CDR3 is CASSRTRKGDIQYF. The CDR3 DNA is TGTGCCAGCAGCCGTACCAGGAAGGGGGACATTCAGTACTTC.

The genes are TRBV5-8 and TRBJ1-2; no reliable D call. CDR3 size: 14 residues. V dropped 1 base and J dropped 1 base, with 8 bases sitting between them. In germline, CDR1 is SGHTS, CDR2 YDEGEE. The CDR3 bases are TGTGCCAGCAGCTTGTACGGGGATAACTATGGCTACACCTTC. Translated: CASSLYGDNYGYTF.

The chain couples TRBV5-1 to TRBJ2-7; D might be TRBD2 (5 bases). The CDR3 spans 13 residues. Trimming took 5 bases from V and 4 from J, leaving 13 bases between them. Germline CDR1 reads SGHRS; CDR2 reads YFSETQ. CDR3 nucleotides: TGCGCCAGCAGGAGCGGTTCCCGTTACGAGCAGTACTTC. Its protein product is CASRSGSRYEQYF.

This chain joins TRBV4-3 and TRBJ2-2; TRBD1 matches 9 bases. Germline-derived CDR1 and CDR2 are LGHNA and YSLEER. The CDR3 runs 16 residues. V lost 1 base to trimming and J lost 3 bases; unmatched junction nucleotides: 3. In DNA, the CDR3 is TGCGCCAGCAGCCAAGTAACAGGGGGCTACACCGGGGAGCTGTTTTTT. Translating gives CASSQVTGGYTGELFF.

This clone was observed a single time. The V call is TRBV4-1, the J call TRBJ1-4; D unclear. V lost 2 bases, J lost 4 bases, and 14 bases lay in between. The CDR3 consists of 16 residues. The germline V gene encodes CDR1 MGHRA and CDR2 YSYEKL. As DNA, the CDR3 is TGCGCCAGCAGCCAACGAATGGGTGTCCGTAATGAAAAACTGTTTTTT. As protein: CASSQRMGVRNEKLFF.

The chain couples TRBV11-2 to TRBJ1-6, with D possibly being TRBD1 (6 bases). The germline CDR1 and CDR2 sequences are SGHAT and FQNNGV. V was pared by 5 bases and J by 4 bases, with 9 bases between. The CDR3 consists of 14 residues. In nucleotides, the CDR3 is TGTGCCAGCAGCAGACAGGATTATAATTCACCCCTCCACTTT. This translates into CASSRQDYNSPLHF.

This sequence joins TRBV27 and TRBJ2-3; D possibly corresponds to TRBD1 (6 bases). Trimming pared 7 bases from V and 1 base from J, leaving 21 bases between. The CDR3 runs to 17 residues. Germline CDR1 reads MNHEY; CDR2 reads SMNVEV (reference sequence). Here the CDR3 reads CASTPYGDILRTDTQYF. CDR3 in DNA: TGTGCCAGCACCCCATATGGGGACATACTTCGCACAGATACGCAGTATTTT.

The V call is TRBV7-8, the J call TRBJ1-1; 7 nucleotides line up with TRBD1. J was trimmed by 6 bases and V by 5 bases; bases with no gene match: 9. This CDR3 contains 14 residues. CDR1 is SGHVS, CDR2 FQNEAQ, per germline. The CDR3 region is CASSPREGAAEAFF. The CDR3 DNA follows: TGTGCCAGCAGCCCACGAGAGGGGGCGGCTGAAGCTTTCTTT.

The V gene is TRBV7-9, the J gene TRBJ2-5, with TRBD1 matching over 7 bases. Germline V CDR1 and CDR2: SEHNR, FQNEAQ (reference sequence). V lost 4 bases to trimming and J lost 5 bases; unmatched junction nucleotides: 7. CDR3 length: 14 amino acids. The CDR3 reads CASSSLTGKETQYF. The CDR3 DNA sequence: TGTGCCAGCAGCTCGCTGACAGGGAAGGAGACCCAGTACTTC.

The rearrangement joins TRBV6-4 to TRBJ2-3; D might be TRBD2 (6 bases). Trimming took 5 bases from V and 0 from J, leaving 6 bases between them. Germline V gene data show CDR1 as MRHNA and CDR2 as SNTAGT. CDR3 size: 13 residues. The CDR3 DNA sequence: TGTGCCAGCAGTAGCGGGAGCACAGATACGCAGTATTTT. It specifies CASSSGSTDTQYF.

V is TRBV21-1 and J is TRBJ1-6; no check of the table's D call, TRBD1, against the DNA was made. TRBV21-1 is labeled a pseudogene. This CDR3 is built from 16 residues. For the CDR3, the DNA is TGTGCCAGCAGCAAATTCTGGGCAGGGGTTAATTCACCCCTCCACTTT. It is translated as CASSKFWAGVNSPLHF.

The rearrangement uses TRBV12-3 or TRBV12-4 and TRBJ2-1; 7 positions agree with TRBD2. The CDR3 sequence is 13 residues long. Trimming at V came to 6 bases and at J to 4 bases, leaving 3 bases not matched to a gene. Here the CDR3 reads CASRRGRYNEQFF. The CDR3 nucleotides read TGTGCCAGCAGGCGGGGGAGGTACAATGAGCAGTTCTTC.

The chain employs TRBV4-2 and TRBJ2-1; 9 nucleotides agree with TRBD2. Unmatched junction bases numbered 10, after V lost 3 bases and J lost 4 bases. Germline-derived CDR1 and CDR2 are LGHNA and YNFKEQ. This CDR3 comprises 17 residues. The CDR3 region is CASSQGVAGALYNEQFF. The CDR3 DNA reads as TGTGCCAGCAGCCAGGGTGTAGCGGGGGCCCTTTACAATGAGCAGTTCTTC.

The chain recombines TRBV7-8 with TRBJ1-6, with D unresolved. Trimming shortened V by 1 base and J by 6 bases, and 10 bases separated the two germline ends. CDR3 length: 15 residues. CDR1 and CDR2 from the germline V gene are SGHVS and FQNEAQ. The CDR3 coding sequence is TGTGCCAGCAGCTTAGTACCCCGCCGTAATTCACCCCTCCACTTT. It yields the protein CASSLVPRRNSPLHF. The whole variable domain, remainder taken from reference TRBV7-8 and TRBJ1-6, is GAGVSQSPRYKVAKRGQDVALRCDPISGHVSLFWYQQALGQGPEFLTYFQNEAQLDKSGLPSDRFFAERPEGSVSTLKIQRTQQEDSAVYLCASSLVPRRNSPLHFGNGTRLTVT.

V and J are TRBV25-1 and TRBJ2-3, with a possible D match to TRBD2 (7 bases). CDR1 and CDR2 from the germline V gene are MGHDK and SYGVNS. V was pared by 6 bases and J by 4 bases, with 17 bases between. The CDR3 contains 15 residues. CDR3 bases: TGTGCCAGCAGGACGTTCGGGGGGCGGGCAGATACGCAGTATTTT. Its translation is CASRTFGGRADTQYF.

J is TRBJ2-5 and V is TRBV28; D is possibly TRBD1 (6 bases). CDR1 is MDHEN, CDR2 SYDVKM, per germline. The CDR3 runs to 15 residues. V lost 6 bases to trimming and J lost 2 bases, with 16 bases between them. CDR3 loop: CASRRTQGIQETQYF. The CDR3 region has the DNA TGTGCCAGCAGACGAACACAGGGCATACAAGAGACCCAGTACTTC.

The chain is built from TRBV5-4 and TRBJ1-2; 10 bases fit TRBD1. CDR1 is SGHNT, CDR2 YYREEE, per germline (reference sequence). The CDR3 sequence is 15 residues long. V was clipped by 2 bases and J by 1 base; unmatched bases: 2. The CDR3 reads CASSFDRGLNYGYTF. CDR3 DNA: TGTGCCAGCAGCTTTGACAGGGGGCTTAACTATGGCTACACCTTC. The full variable domain, rest sourced from reference TRBV5-4 and TRBJ1-2, is ETGVTQSPTHLIKTRGQQVTLRCSSQSGHNTVSWYQQALGQGPQFIFQYYREEENGRGNFPPRFSGLQFPNYSSELNVNALELDDSALYLCASSFDRGLNYGYTFGSGTRLTVV.

The J gene is TRBJ2-5, the V gene TRBV11-2; TRBD2 agrees at 9 bases. Germline-derived CDR1 and CDR2 are SGHAT and FQNNGV. J lost 3 bases, V lost 2 bases, and 7 bases had no gene match. The CDR3 covers 16 residues. CDR3 in amino acids: CASSLNPGLAEETQYF. The CDR3 DNA reads as TGTGCCAGCAGCTTAAACCCGGGACTAGCAGAAGAGACCCAGTACTTC. The full variable domain, its missing parts supplied by reference TRBV11-2 and TRBJ2-5, is EAGVAQSPRYKIIEKRQSVAFWCNPISGHATLYWYQQILGQGPKLLIQFQNNGVVDDSQLPKDRFSAERLKGVDSTLKIQPAKLEDSAVYLCASSLNPGLAEETQYFGPGTRLLVL.

This chain uses TRBV5-1 with TRBJ2-2; D remains ambiguous. The V gene's germline CDR1 is SGHRS and CDR2 YFSETQ. The CDR3 consists of 13 residues. Trimming took off 4 bases at V and 6 bases at J, with 10 bases between the two ends. CDR3 sequence: CASSKLEAGELFF. The DNA for the CDR3 is TGCGCCAGCAGCAAACTCGAGGCCGGGGAGCTGTTTTTT.

The table lists this clone with a few counts. The CDR3 protein is CASSQVETTGYGYTF. DNA of the CDR3: TGCGCCAGCAGCCAAGTTGAGACAACTGGCTATGGCTACACCTTC. The V gene is TRBV4-3, the J gene TRBJ1-2; D gene unclear. V lost 1 base to trimming and J lost 4 bases, with 13 bases between them. Germline loops: CDR1 LGHNA, CDR2 YSLEER. The CDR3 is made up of 15 amino acids.

With respect to this clone: Other nucleotide sequences from this sample produce the same CDR3. The V gene is TRBV18, the J gene TRBJ1-1, with TRBD1 matching over 7 bases. Germline CDR1 is KGHSH and CDR2 is LQKENI. The V gene end was trimmed by 2 bases and the J gene end by 3 bases; junction bases not matched to a gene: 3. CDR3 length: 14 amino acids. The CDR3 coding sequence is TGTGCCAGCTCACCAGCCAGGGGGGACACTGAAGCTTTCTTT. It yields the protein CASSPARGDTEAFF.